This TCR beta chain derives from a study of T cells after posttransplantation cyclophosphamide. Findings and limits, study-wide: Recipient CMV seropositivity and CMV reactivation strongly tracked TRB clonality.

Only in-frame clones appear in the TCRdb table, and some are missing; sequencing was by immunoSEQ multiplex PCR. In the table there are about 11,000 clones, around four fifths of which are singletons. Treatment was busulfan-fludarabine conditioning, a marrow graft, and cyclophosphamide on days +3 and +4. Comment on this clone: What it binds is unknown.

This TCR came from a female patient aged 50-59 years who received an allogeneic stem cell transplant from a related donor, was CMV-positive, and had no GVHD. Some T cells may be supplied by the graft donor. Sequences were derived from PBMCs, sampled about 2,000 days after allogeneic stem cell transplant with posttransplant cyclophosphamide.

The CDR3 here is CASSVGGAPRGRETQYF. As DNA, the CDR3 is TGTGCCAGCAGCGTGGGCGGGGCCCCCCGCGGGCGAGAGACCCAGTACTTC. The chain couples TRBV9 to TRBJ2-5; maybe TRBD2 (6 bases). The CDR3 contains 17 residues. CDR1 is SGDLS, CDR2 YYNGEE, per germline. V dropped 2 bases and J dropped 4 bases, with 21 bases sitting between them.